This record covers a single T cell receptor (beta chain). One end of the junction does not line up with germline, which may come from a read error. Each CDR3 protein is one row after TCRdb ran MiXCR on the 5' RACE reads. Of about 230,000 distinct CDR3 sequences in the sample, approximately 6.7% were seen once. These data are taken from a study of T cells after yellow fever vaccination. CDR3 length: 17 residues. CDR1 is LGHDT and CDR2 is YNNKEL in the germline V gene (reference sequence). This receptor was identified in a man aged 30 to 39 who received the YFV17D yellow fever vaccine. The gene calls are TRBV3-1 and TRBJ2-2; 9 nucleotides match TRBD2. The source was CD4+ T cells sorted from PBMCs, collected on the day of the yellow fever booster vaccination. The chain's CDR3 is CACSRFGSSGSGGELFF. CDR3 nucleotide sequence: TGTGCCTGCAGCCGATTCGGGAGTAGCGGGAGTGGCGGGGAGCTGTTTTTT.